Below, 30 T cell receptor beta chains from the same sample are listed, as sequenced in a study of T cell clonality in common variable immunodeficiency. Measured with immunoSEQ multiplex PCR; TCRdb has only the in-frame clones, and not every one. Sampling found some 38,000 clones, none seen once. Sequences were obtained from peripheral blood mononuclear cells. The receptors originated from a person aged 18 to 70 in good health.

This clone was recorded at least ten times. At one of its ends the junction is not consistent with the germline gene, which may arise from a read error. The missing CDR3 end, 3 residues past where the read stops, is filled in from the germline J gene. The rearrangement links TRBV4-2 to TRBJ1-1; a possible D gene is TRBD1 (5 bases). The CDR3 has 17 residues. In germline, CDR1 is LGHNA, CDR2 YNFKEQ. CDR3 DNA (partial): TGCGCCAGCAGCCAAGATGCGTTGGAACAGGTGAACACTGAA. This encodes CASSQDALEQVNTE. The full-length CDR3 reads as CASSQDALEQVNTEAFF.

This clone occurred many times. The missing CDR3 end, 3 residues past where the read stops, is filled in from the germline J gene. The chain carries TRBV14 and TRBJ2-1; D uncertain. Germline assignment: CDR1 SGHDN and CDR2 FVKESK. This CDR3 spans 15 amino acids. V lost 4 bases and J 5 bases, leaving 15 bases between the germline ends. The sequenced part of the CDR3 DNA is TGTGCCAGCAGCCCCACCCGAACATTTAACAATGAG. Amino acid sequence: CASSPTRTFNNE. The full CDR3 protein is CASSPTRTFNNEQFF.

This clone appeared many times. CDR3 protein: CASSLPGTGALQTQYF. Partial CDR3 DNA: TGTGCCAGCAGCTTGCCCGGGACAGGGGCCCTCCAGACC. This chain uses TRBV5-4 with TRBJ2-5, with 10 bases that match TRBD1. The DNA ends 3 residues before the CDR3 does, and the rest of the CDR3 is filled in from the germline J gene. Germline V gene lookup returns CDR1 SGHNT and CDR2 YYREEE (reference sequence). This CDR3 is 16 amino acids long. Losses at the gene ends were 1 base for V and 6 bases for J; bases not matched to a gene: 9.

This clone was observed many times. Read coverage stops 3 residues before the CDR3 terminus; the germline J gene supplies the remainder. The gene calls are TRBV4-1 and TRBJ1-2, with TRBD1 as a possible D gene (5 bases). Trimming removed 4 bases from V and 3 bases from J, with 24 bases in between. In germline, CDR1 is MGHRA, CDR2 YSYEKL. The CDR3 covers 18 residues. The CDR3 DNA, read in part, is TGCGCCAGCAGCCTCACATCGGGCTTCGGGGGGACCCACTATGGC. Its translation is CASSLTSGFGGTHYG. The complete CDR3 protein is CASSLTSGFGGTHYGYTF.

This clone appeared many times. The CDR3 end falls 3 residues outside the read, so it is completed with the germline J gene. The chain combines TRBV20-1 with TRBJ1-1, with D tentatively TRBD1 (5 bases). V shed 0 bases and J shed 0 bases, with 11 bases lying between them. CDR3 size: 15 residues. The germline gives CDR1 DFQATT, CDR2 SNEGSKA (reference sequence). CDR3 bases read: TGCAGTGCTAGAGAGCCCTCAGGGTTGAACACTGAA. Encoded protein: CSAREPSGLNTE. The CDR3 in its entirety is CSAREPSGLNTEAFF.

There are many counts of this clone. The CDR3 goes on 3 residues after the read ends, and that part is filled in from the germline J gene. The chain couples TRBV19 to TRBJ2-2; D is unresolved. The germline CDR1 and CDR2 sequences are LNHDA and SQIVND (reference sequence). V lost 1 base to trimming and J lost 2 bases, with 8 bases between them. The length of the CDR3 is 15 residues. The CDR3 reads CASSIAVPNTGELFF. CDR3 bases read: TGTGCCAGTAGTATAGCAGTCCCCAACACCGGGGAG.

This clone appeared many times. The read ends 3 residues shy of where the CDR3 ends; the end is completed using the germline J gene. The chain joins TRBV18 to TRBJ2-6; D is tentatively TRBD1 or TRBD2 (6 bases each). This CDR3 is built from 18 residues. The V gene lost 3 bases and the J gene lost 1 base, with 16 bases spanning the gap. Germline V gene lookup returns CDR1 KGHSH and CDR2 LQKENI. The chain's CDR3 is CASSPTQGGRSGANVLTF. CDR3 DNA, as far as it was read: TGTGCCAGCTCACCGACACAGGGAGGCCGGTCTGGGGCCAACGTC.

At least ten counts were recorded for this clone. The CDR3 is cut off 3 residues early in the read; its end comes from the germline J gene. This rearrangement joins TRBV23-1 to TRBJ2-1; 12 bases fit TRBD2. TRBV23-1 qualifies as an ORF whose function is uncertain. V trimming: 2 bases; J trimming: 6 bases; junction bases outside the gene matches: 8. This CDR3 region has 17 residues. Partial CDR3 DNA: TGCGCCAGCAGTCAACCAGAAGGGACTAGCGGGTCCAATGAG. The encoded protein is CASSQPEGTSGSNE. Given in full, the CDR3 is CASSQPEGTSGSNEQFF.

This clone has a count of ten or more. The read ends 3 residues early relative to the CDR3; the germline J gene fills the gap. V is TRBV7-9 and J is TRBJ2-2, with 9 bases fitting TRBD1. From germline, CDR1 is SEHNR and CDR2 FQNEAQ (reference sequence). V shed 5 bases and J 5 bases; nucleotides not matched to a gene: 6. This CDR3 has 15 amino acids. The sequenced part of the CDR3 DNA is TGTGCCAGCAGCCTAGGGGACAGGGTGACCGGGGAG. Translation: CASSLGDRVTGE. The complete CDR3 reads CASSLGDRVTGELFF.

A word on this clone: The read ends 3 residues early relative to the CDR3; the germline J gene fills the gap. The chain is built from TRBV5-1 and TRBJ1-3; 10 nucleotides agree with TRBD1. V was clipped by 7 bases and J by 6 bases; unmatched bases: 7. Per germline, CDR1 SGHRS and CDR2 YFSETQ. The CDR3 has 14 amino acids. CDR3 in amino acids: CASSKTGGKNTIYF. The sequenced CDR3 bases are TGCGCCAGCTCAAAGACAGGGGGCAAAAACACC.

This clone was seen ten or more times. The read gets to within 3 residues of the CDR3 end, and the germline J gene fills in the rest. This chain links TRBV10-1 with TRBJ2-3, with D maybe TRBD2 (5 bases). Trimming shortened V by 0 bases and J by 1 base, and 11 bases separated the two germline ends. This CDR3 comprises 16 residues. The V gene's germline CDR1 is WNHNN and CDR2 SYGVQD (reference sequence). The part of the CDR3 DNA that was read is TGCGCCAGCAGTGAGTCGAGACCCGGGGGCACAGATACG. This gives the protein CASSESRPGGTDT. The full-length CDR3 reads as CASSESRPGGTDTQYF.

This clone was counted many times. The read stops 3 residues short of the end of the CDR3; the missing end is completed from the germline J gene. This sequence joins TRBV20-1 and TRBJ2-1; D is possibly TRBD2 (5 bases). The CDR3 is 13 residues long. From germline, CDR1 is DFQATT and CDR2 SNEGSKA (reference sequence). Trimming shortened V by 5 bases and J by 8 bases, and 16 bases separated the two germline ends. CDR3: CSADLISDYEQFF. CDR3 bases read: TGCAGTGCTGACCTCATTTCGGACTATGAG.

In its sample, this clone was seen many times. The CDR3 end lies 3 residues beyond the end of the read and is filled in from the germline J gene. This chain uses TRBV12-3 or TRBV12-4 with TRBJ1-1; the match to TRBD1 covers 11 bases. The CDR3 is made up of 13 amino acids. The chain's CDR3 is CASRGDRGYEAFF. The sequenced CDR3 bases are TGTGCCAGCCGGGGGGACAGGGGGTACGAA.

This clone has ten or more counts. The read falls 3 residues short of the CDR3 end, and the missing part is taken from the germline J gene. This rearrangement joins TRBV12-3 or TRBV12-4 to TRBJ2-7; D ambiguous. This CDR3 is 13 amino acids long. Trimming took 1 base from V and 6 from J, leaving 10 bases between them. This chain's CDR3 is CASSLDSRFEQYF. CDR3 DNA (partial): TGTGCCAGCAGTTTAGACAGCCGTTTCGAG.

This clone was detected ten times or more. The CDR3 is cut off 3 residues early in the read; its end comes from the germline J gene. V and J are TRBV10-3 and TRBJ2-7; TRBD2 agrees at 11 bases. Germline V gene sequence: CDR1 ENHRY, CDR2 SYGVKD. J lost 4 bases, V lost 2 bases, and 1 base had no gene match. This CDR3 is built from 14 residues. CDR3 bases read: TGTGCCATCAGTGAGGGGACTAGCGGATACGAG. Residues: CAISEGTSGYE. The full CDR3 is CAISEGTSGYEQYF.

In this sample, this clone turned up many times. The sequenced fragment ends 3 residues before the CDR3 boundary, so the rest is inferred from the germline J gene. V and J are TRBV2 and TRBJ1-2; 12 bases align to TRBD1. The germline V gene encodes CDR1 SNHLY and CDR2 FYNNEI. The CDR3 has 14 amino acids. V trimming: 7 bases; J trimming: 5 bases; junction bases outside the gene matches: 5. CDR3 sequence reads: CASKGQGARYGYTF. The sequenced CDR3 bases are TGTGCCAGCAAGGGACAGGGGGCGAGATATGGC. The complete variable domain, with remaining parts taken from reference TRBV2 and TRBJ1-2, reads EPEVTQTPSHQVTQMGQEVILRCVPISNHLYFYWYRQILGQKVEFLVSFYNNEISEKSEIFDDQFSVERPDGSNFTLKIRSTKLEDSAMYFCASKGQGARYGYTFGSGTRLTVV.

This clone was recorded at least ten times. The CDR3 end falls 3 residues outside the read, so it is completed with the germline J gene. This chain links TRBV6-1 with TRBJ1-4, with D maybe TRBD1 (5 bases). V shed 1 base and J shed 8 bases, with 14 bases lying between them. There are 15 residues in the CDR3. In germline, CDR1 is MNHNS, CDR2 SASEGT. CDR3 bases read: TGTGCCAGCAGTGAAGACGGCAGGGTATGGGAAAAA. Protein: CASSEDGRVWEK. The CDR3 in its entirety is CASSEDGRVWEKLFF.

This clone was seen repeatedly, ten times or more. The read ends 3 residues early relative to the CDR3; the germline J gene fills the gap. The genes are TRBV5-1 and TRBJ2-3, with D possibly matching TRBD2 (6 bases). The CDR3 runs 17 residues. Trimming removed 3 bases at V and 2 bases at J, with 19 bases between. Germline CDR1 SGHRS, CDR2 YFSETQ. Partial CDR3 DNA: TGCGCCAGCAGCTCCGTGGAGGGCTCCCACCCCACAGATACG. It yields the protein CASSSVEGSHPTDT. The entire CDR3 protein is CASSSVEGSHPTDTQYF.

At least ten counts were recorded for this clone. Read coverage stops 3 residues before the CDR3 terminus; the germline J gene supplies the remainder. V and J are TRBV14 and TRBJ2-3, with 8 bases lining up with TRBD1. The CDR3 is 16 amino acids. The germline gives CDR1 SGHDN, CDR2 FVKESK. With V trimmed by 4 bases and J by 1 base, 7 bases remained unmatched. The CDR3: CASSRWTGFGTDTQYF. CDR3 DNA (partial): TGTGCCAGCAGCCGCTGGACAGGGTTCGGCACAGATACG.

This clone was counted between two and nine times. The read terminates 3 residues ahead of where the CDR3 ends, so the germline J gene completes it. The rearrangement links TRBV30 to TRBJ1-5, with TRBD1 as a possible D gene (5 bases). The V end lost 0 bases, the J end lost 1 base, and 16 bases lay between the germline ends. CDR3 size: 17 residues. CDR1 is GTSNPN, CDR2 SVGIG, per germline (reference sequence). The CDR3 region is CAWSVETHPGSNQPQHF. The part of the CDR3 DNA that was read is TGTGCCTGGAGTGTTGAGACTCACCCAGGGAGCAATCAGCCC.

This clone was seen at least ten times. The CDR3 end falls 3 residues outside the read, so it is completed with the germline J gene. The rearrangement joins TRBV2 to TRBJ1-2; a weak D match, TRBD1 (5 bases). Germline V gene lookup returns CDR1 SNHLY and CDR2 FYNNEI. The CDR3 runs 13 residues. V lost 4 bases and J lost 5, with 11 bases in between. CDR3 DNA, as far as it was read: TGTGCCAGCAGTGCCCAAGGGGCATATGGC. This encodes CASSAQGAYG. The entire CDR3 protein reads CASSAQGAYGYTF.

This clone appeared many times. The read is 3 residues too short to cover the CDR3 end, so that end is filled in from the germline J gene. This chain joins TRBV5-5 and TRBJ2-7, with D possibly matching TRBD1 (6 bases). Per germline, CDR1 SGHKS and CDR2 YYEKEE (reference sequence). V was clipped by 0 bases and J by 4 bases, with 14 bases between them. The CDR3 sequence is 15 residues long. The part of the CDR3 DNA that was read is TGTGCCAGCAGCTTGGCGCCAGGGGACCCTTACGAG. Protein: CASSLAPGDPYE. The complete CDR3 protein is CASSLAPGDPYEQYF. Full variable domain (missing parts from reference TRBV5-5 and TRBJ2-7): DAGVTQSPTHLIKTRGQQVTLRCSPISGHKSVSWYQQVLGQGPQFIFQYYEKEERGRGNFPDRFSARQFPNYSSELNVNALLLGDSALYLCASSLAPGDPYEQYFGPGTRLTVT.

In its sample, this clone was seen many times. The junction departs from the called germline gene at one end, perhaps through a read error. With the read ending 3 residues before the CDR3 end, the germline J gene is used to fill in that end. The rearrangement links TRBV7-7 to TRBJ2-2; D is perhaps TRBD1 (6 bases). CDR3 length equals 16 residues. Germline CDR1 reads SSHAT; CDR2 reads FNYEAQ (reference sequence). The sequenced CDR3 bases are TGTGCTAGCAGCCCAAGCCCCAGGGGTAGCACCGGGGAG. This encodes CASSPSPRGSTGE. The CDR3 as a whole reads CASSPSPRGSTGELFF.

In its sample, this clone was seen many times. The read stops 3 residues short of the end of the CDR3; the missing end is completed from the germline J gene. The J gene is TRBJ2-4, the V gene TRBV30; possibly TRBD1 for D (5 bases). The CDR3 length is 13 residues. CDR1 is GTSNPN, CDR2 SVGIG, per germline (reference sequence). The germline V and J ends were trimmed by 0 bases and 6 bases, with 9 bases remaining between them. CDR3 sequence: CAWSVGQTNIQYF. CDR3 DNA (partial): TGTGCCTGGAGTGTGGGGCAGACAAACATT.

This clone was seen at least ten times. The missing CDR3 end, 3 residues past where the read stops, is filled in from the germline J gene. The gene calls are TRBV5-6 and TRBJ2-5; TRBD1 might be the D (6 bases). The V and J ends lost 6 bases and 1 base respectively, with 10 bases between them. The CDR3 consists of 13 residues. CDR1 is SGHDT and CDR2 is YYEEEE in the germline V gene. The CDR3 protein is CASKDSLQETQYF. The sequenced CDR3 bases are TGTGCCAGCAAGGACAGTCTCCAAGAGACC.

This clone occurred many times. The CDR3 region is CASSYLRGGGTKNIQYF. The part of the CDR3 DNA that was read is TGTGCCAGCAGTTACCTAAGAGGGGGCGGAACCAAAAACATT. The V call is TRBV6-2 or TRBV6-3, the J call TRBJ2-4, with 7 bases matching TRBD1. From the germline J gene comes the end of the CDR3, since the read stops 3 residues before it. The CDR3 is 17 residues long. V lost 2 bases, J lost 2 bases, and 9 bases stayed unmatched. Per the germline V gene, CDR1 is MNHEY and CDR2 is SVGEGT.

This clone showed up many times. The CDR3 goes on 3 residues after the read ends, and that part is filled in from the germline J gene. The chain couples TRBV9 to TRBJ2-5, with 8 bases identical to TRBD1. Germline CDR1 reads SGDLS; CDR2 reads YYNGEE. The CDR3 runs to 16 residues. V dropped 0 bases and J dropped 5; count of bases not matched to a gene: 9. Partial CDR3 DNA: TGTGCCAGCAGCGTAGGGGGGACAGGAGCATATGAGACC. Residues: CASSVGGTGAYET. The full CDR3 sequence reads CASSVGGTGAYETQYF.

This clone showed up many times. The CDR3 goes on 3 residues after the read ends, and that part is filled in from the germline J gene. The chain employs TRBV7-2 and TRBJ2-7; 7 bases agree with TRBD2. Looked up from germline, CDR1 is SGHTA and CDR2 is FQGNSA. This CDR3 contains 14 residues. J was trimmed by 5 bases and V by 7 bases; bases with no gene match: 11. The CDR3 loop is CASNSRLAKDEQYF. The CDR3 DNA, read in part, is TGTGCCAGCAACTCCCGACTAGCCAAGGACGAG.

This clone came up many times. The read is 3 residues too short to cover the CDR3 end, so that end is filled in from the germline J gene. This chain connects TRBV20-1 to TRBJ1-2, with a weak D call TRBD1 (5 bases). CDR3 length: 13 residues. The germline V and J ends were trimmed by 3 bases and 6 bases, with 14 bases remaining between them. CDR1 and CDR2 (germline): DFQATT, SNEGSKA (reference sequence). CDR3 residues: CSARGGERHGYTF. CDR3 DNA, as far as it was read: TGCAGTGCTAGGGGGGGGGAGCGGCATGGC.

The sample holds many counts of this clone. The CDR3 is cut off 3 residues early in the read; its end comes from the germline J gene. This chain connects TRBV10-3 to TRBJ2-7; 8 bases fit TRBD2. Germline trimming cut 0 bases from V and 0 bases from J; bases unmatched to any gene: 4. The CDR3 totals 16 residues. Germline V gene lookup returns CDR1 ENHRY and CDR2 SYGVKD. The CDR3 is CAISESKREYSYEQYF. CDR3 bases read: TGTGCCATCAGTGAGTCGAAGCGGGAGTACTCCTACGAG.